This paragraph covers one TCR beta chain sequence. Its antigen is undetermined. Sequencing of TCR beta drew on CD8+ and CD4+ T cells from blood. After extraction with the RNeasy kit, 0.5 to 1 ug of the RNA was reverse transcribed using random hexamers. TCRdb redid the calling of the immunoSEQ multiplex PCR reads with MiXCR, one entry per CDR3 protein. Among 170,000 or so distinct CDR3 sequences listed, roughly 94% were seen once. This entry is derived from a study of CD8 T cells in Susac syndrome. Study-wide results and caveats: By the study's own acknowledgment, its TCR sequencing and HLA analysis included relatively few individuals.

Germline V gives CDR1 SQVTM, CDR2 ANQGSEA. There are 13 residues in the CDR3. The TCR was taken from a human donor with Susac syndrome. The sample was CD4+ T cells from PBMCs. This rearrangement joins TRBV29-1 to TRBJ2-5; TRBD1 aligns across 7 bases. The CDR3 loop is CTFTGTVKETQYF. CDR3 bases: TGCACCTTCACCGGGACAGTAAAAGAGACCCAGTACTTC. Using reference TRBV29-1 and TRBJ2-5 for the parts outside the CDR3, the full variable domain is SAVISQKPSRDICQRGTSLTIQCQVDSQVTMMFWYRQQPGQSLTLIATANQGSEATYESGFVIDKFPISRPNLTFSTLTVSNMSPEDSSIYLCTFTGTVKETQYFGPGTRLLVL.